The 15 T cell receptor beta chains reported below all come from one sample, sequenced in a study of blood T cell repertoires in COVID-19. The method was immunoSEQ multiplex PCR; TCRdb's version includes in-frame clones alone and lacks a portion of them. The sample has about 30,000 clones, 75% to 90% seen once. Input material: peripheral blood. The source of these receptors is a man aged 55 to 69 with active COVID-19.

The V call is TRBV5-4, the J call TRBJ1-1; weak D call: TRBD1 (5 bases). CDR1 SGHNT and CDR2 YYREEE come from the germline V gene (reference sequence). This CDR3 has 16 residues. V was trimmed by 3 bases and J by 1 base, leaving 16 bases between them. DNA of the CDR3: TGTGCCAGCAGCTCCGGAGCAGGGCAGGGGAACACTGAAGCTTTCTTT. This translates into CASSSGAGQGNTEAFF.

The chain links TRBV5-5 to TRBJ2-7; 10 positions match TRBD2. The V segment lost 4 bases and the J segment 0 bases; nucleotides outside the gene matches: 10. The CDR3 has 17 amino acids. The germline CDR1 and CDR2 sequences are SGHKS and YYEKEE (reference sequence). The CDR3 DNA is TGTGCCAGCAGCCCCCGCCTAGCGGGAGCCTCCTCCTACGAGCAGTACTTC. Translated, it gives CASSPRLAGASSYEQYF.

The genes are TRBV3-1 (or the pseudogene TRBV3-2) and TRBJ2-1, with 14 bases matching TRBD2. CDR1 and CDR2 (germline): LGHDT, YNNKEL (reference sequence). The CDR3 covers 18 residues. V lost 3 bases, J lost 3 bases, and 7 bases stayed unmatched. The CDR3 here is CASSQGLAGVSLYNEQFF. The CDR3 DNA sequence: TGTGCCAGCAGCCAGGGACTAGCGGGAGTTTCCCTCTACAATGAGCAGTTCTTC.

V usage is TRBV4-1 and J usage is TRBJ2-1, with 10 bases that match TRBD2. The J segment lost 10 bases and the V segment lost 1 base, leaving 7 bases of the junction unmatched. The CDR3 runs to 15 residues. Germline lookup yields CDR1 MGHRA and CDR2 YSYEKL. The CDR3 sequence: CASSQGSGRDREQFF. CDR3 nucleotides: TGCGCCAGCAGCCAAGGAAGCGGGAGGGATCGGGAGCAGTTCTTC.

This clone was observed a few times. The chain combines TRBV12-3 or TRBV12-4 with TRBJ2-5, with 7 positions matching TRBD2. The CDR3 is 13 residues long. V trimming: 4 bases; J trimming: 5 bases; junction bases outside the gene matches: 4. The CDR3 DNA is TGTGCCAGCAGTTGGGGGGGTTGGGAGACCCAGTACTTC. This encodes CASSWGGWETQYF.

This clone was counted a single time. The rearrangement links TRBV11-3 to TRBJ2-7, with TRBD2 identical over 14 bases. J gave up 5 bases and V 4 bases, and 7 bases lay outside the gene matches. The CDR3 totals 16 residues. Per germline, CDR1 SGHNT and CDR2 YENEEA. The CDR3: CASSWGGLAGVHEQYF. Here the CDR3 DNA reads TGTGCCAGCAGCTGGGGGGGACTAGCGGGAGTCCACGAGCAGTACTTC.

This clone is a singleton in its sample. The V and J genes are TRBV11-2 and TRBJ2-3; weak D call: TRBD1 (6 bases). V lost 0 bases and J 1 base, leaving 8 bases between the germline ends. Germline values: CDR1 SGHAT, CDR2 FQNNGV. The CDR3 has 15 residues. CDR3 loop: CASSLDRTGTDTQYF. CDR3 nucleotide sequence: TGTGCCAGCAGCTTAGATCGGACAGGCACAGATACGCAGTATTTT. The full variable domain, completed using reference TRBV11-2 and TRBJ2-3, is EAGVAQSPRYKIIEKRQSVAFWCNPISGHATLYWYQQILGQGPKLLIQFQNNGVVDDSQLPKDRFSAERLKGVDSTLKIQPAKLEDSAVYLCASSLDRTGTDTQYFGPGTRLTVL.

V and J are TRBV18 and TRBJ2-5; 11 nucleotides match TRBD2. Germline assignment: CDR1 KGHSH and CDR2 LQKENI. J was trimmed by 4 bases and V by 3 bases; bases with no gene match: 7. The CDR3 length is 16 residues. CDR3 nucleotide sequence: TGTGCCAGCTCACCCCAGGCGCTAGCGGGAGGAGAGACCCAGTACTTC. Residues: CASSPQALAGGETQYF. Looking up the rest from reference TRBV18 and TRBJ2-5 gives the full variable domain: NAGVMQNPRHLVRRRGQEARLRCSPMKGHSHVYWYRQLPEEGLKFMVYLQKENIIDESGMPKERFSAEFPKEGPSILRIQQVVRGDSAAYFCASSPQALAGGETQYFGPGTRLLVL.

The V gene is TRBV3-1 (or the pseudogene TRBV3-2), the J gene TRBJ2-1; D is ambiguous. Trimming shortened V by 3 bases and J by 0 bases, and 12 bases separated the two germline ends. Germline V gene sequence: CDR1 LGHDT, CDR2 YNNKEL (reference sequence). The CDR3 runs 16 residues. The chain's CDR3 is CASSHLAASSYNEQFF. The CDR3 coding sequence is TGTGCCAGCAGCCACCTCGCGGCTAGCTCCTACAATGAGCAGTTCTTC.

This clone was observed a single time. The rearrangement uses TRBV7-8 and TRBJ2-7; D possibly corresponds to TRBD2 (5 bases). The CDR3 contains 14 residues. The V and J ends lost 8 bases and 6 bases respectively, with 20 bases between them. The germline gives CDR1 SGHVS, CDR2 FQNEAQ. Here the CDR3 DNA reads TGTGCCAGCCGAATGTCCGGGATCGGCGGCGAGCAGTACTTC. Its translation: CASRMSGIGGEQYF.

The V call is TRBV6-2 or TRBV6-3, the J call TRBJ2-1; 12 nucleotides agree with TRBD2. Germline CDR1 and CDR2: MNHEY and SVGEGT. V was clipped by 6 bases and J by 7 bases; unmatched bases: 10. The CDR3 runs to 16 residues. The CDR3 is CASSPSRLAGVNEQFF. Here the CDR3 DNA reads TGTGCCAGCAGCCCATCAAGACTAGCGGGAGTGAATGAGCAGTTCTTC.

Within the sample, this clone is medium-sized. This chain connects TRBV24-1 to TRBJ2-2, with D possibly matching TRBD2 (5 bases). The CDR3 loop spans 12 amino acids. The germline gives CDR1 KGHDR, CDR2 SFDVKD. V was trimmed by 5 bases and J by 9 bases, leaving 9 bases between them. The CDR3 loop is CATSGGSRELFF. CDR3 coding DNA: TGTGCCACCAGTGGTGGGAGCAGGGAGCTGTTTTTT.

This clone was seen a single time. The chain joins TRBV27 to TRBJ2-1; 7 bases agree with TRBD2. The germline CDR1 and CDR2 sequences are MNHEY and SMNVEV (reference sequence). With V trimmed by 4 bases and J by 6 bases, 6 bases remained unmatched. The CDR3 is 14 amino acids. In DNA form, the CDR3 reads TGTGCCAGCAGTTGGGAGGGCCAAAGCAATGAGCAGTTCTTC. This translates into CASSWEGQSNEQFF.

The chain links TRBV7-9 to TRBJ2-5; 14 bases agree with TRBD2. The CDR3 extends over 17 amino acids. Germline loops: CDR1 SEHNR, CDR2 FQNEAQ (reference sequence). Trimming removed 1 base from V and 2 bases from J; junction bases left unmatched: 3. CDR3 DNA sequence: TGTGCCAGCAGCTTAGGAGGACTAGCGGGGGGACAAGAGACCCAGTACTTC. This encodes CASSLGGLAGGQETQYF.

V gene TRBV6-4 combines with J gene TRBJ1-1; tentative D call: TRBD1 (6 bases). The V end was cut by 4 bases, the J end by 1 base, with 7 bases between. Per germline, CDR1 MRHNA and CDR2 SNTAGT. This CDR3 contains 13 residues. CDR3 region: CASSAGANTEAFF. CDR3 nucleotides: TGTGCCAGCAGTGCAGGGGCGAACACTGAAGCTTTCTTT.